This note documents a single TCR beta chain sequence. The data derive from a study of cytomegalovirus exposure and HLA in healthy donors. PCR was performed using 60 Vbeta and 13 Jbeta primers. Clones were read by immunoSEQ multiplex PCR, and TCRdb kept only the in-frame ones, dropping some. The sample lists 140,000 to 150,000 clones; 76% were seen once. CDR1 and CDR2 (germline): SEHNR, FQNEAQ (reference sequence). V was clipped by 8 bases and J by 6 bases, with 15 bases between them. The CDR3 loop spans 13 amino acids. This receptor was obtained from a middle-aged woman in good health and CMV-seronegative. The sequencing sample was made of PBMCs. V usage is TRBV7-9 and J usage is TRBJ2-3; D gene uncertain. CDR3 sequence (DNA): TGTGCCAGCCTGAACAGCCCCCCGGATACGCAGTATTTT. It is translated as CASLNSPPDTQYF.